Following are 18 T cell receptor beta chains from one sample sequenced in a study of T cell changes during pregnancy in multiple sclerosis. Data came from immunoSEQ multiplex PCR; TCRdb stores just in-frame clones and leaves some out. The sample holds around 57,000 clones, roughly 93% seen once. This sample comprised peripheral blood, obtained in the second trimester of pregnancy. The receptors shown here come from a female donor with multiple sclerosis, enrolled in a pregnancy study.

The J gene is TRBJ1-1, the V gene TRBV4-3; 7 bases line up with TRBD1. After removal of 4 bases from V and 3 bases from J, the junction contained 8 bases not matched to a gene. Germline values: CDR1 LGHNA, CDR2 YSLEER. There are 15 residues in the CDR3. This chain's CDR3 is CASSRRQGEDTEAFF. The CDR3 nucleotides are TGCGCCAGCAGCCGACGGCAGGGGGAAGACACTGAAGCTTTCTTT.

The chain uses TRBV7-2 and TRBJ1-5; D may be TRBD1 (5 bases). CDR1 and CDR2 (germline): SGHTA, FQGNSA. This CDR3 comprises 17 residues. The V end lost 8 bases, the J end lost 0 bases, and 20 bases lay between the germline ends. CDR3 sequence (DNA): TGTGCCAGCGAGTTGGGGCCGGGGGACTATAGCAATCAGCCCCAGCATTTT. This gives the protein CASELGPGDYSNQPQHF.

This sequence joins TRBV5-1 and TRBJ2-2; D not resolved. The CDR3 sequence is 14 residues long. Germline V gene lookup returns CDR1 SGHRS and CDR2 YFSETQ. Trimming left V 4 bases short and J 6 bases short, with 13 bases between. The CDR3 protein is CASSPRSRAGELFF. The DNA for the CDR3 is TGCGCCAGCAGCCCCCGCTCTCGGGCCGGGGAGCTGTTTTTT. Complete variable domain (other parts from reference TRBV5-1 and TRBJ2-2): KAGVTQTPRYLIKTRGQQVTLSCSPISGHRSVSWYQQTPGQGLQFLFEYFSETQRNKGNFPGRFSGRQFSNSRSEMNVSTLELGDSALYLCASSPRSRAGELFFGEGSRLTVL.

The J gene is TRBJ2-2, the V gene TRBV5-1, with 9 positions matching TRBD1. Germline CDR1 is SGHRS and CDR2 is YFSETQ. Unmatched junction bases numbered 6, after V lost 0 bases and J lost 6 bases. CDR3 length equals 16 residues. DNA of the CDR3: TGCGCCAGCAGCTTGGCGGGACAGGGTACGGCCGGGGAGCTGTTTTTT. It yields the protein CASSLAGQGTAGELFF.

This rearrangement joins TRBV30 to TRBJ2-1, with 9 bases that match TRBD2. Germline trimming cut 4 bases from V and 8 bases from J; bases unmatched to any gene: 6. Per the germline V gene, CDR1 is GTSNPN and CDR2 is SVGIG (reference sequence). The CDR3 is 13 amino acids. CDR3 in amino acids: CAWNPAGGDEQFF. The CDR3 nucleotides read TGTGCCTGGAATCCAGCGGGGGGCGATGAGCAGTTCTTC. Using reference TRBV30 and TRBJ2-1 for the parts outside the CDR3, the full variable domain is SQTIHQWPATLVQPVGSPLSLECTVEGTSNPNLYWYRQAAGRGLQLLFYSVGIGQISSEVPQNLSASRPQDRQFILSSKKLLLSDSGFYLCAWNPAGGDEQFFGPGTRLTVL.

This sequence joins TRBV4-3 and TRBJ2-7; 7 bases fit TRBD1. V shed 0 bases and J 3 bases; nucleotides not matched to a gene: 8. CDR3 length: 16 residues. Germline CDR1 reads LGHNA; CDR2 reads YSLEER. CDR3: CASSQDNPGQYYEQYF. The CDR3 bases are TGCGCCAGCAGCCAAGATAACCCGGGACAGTACTACGAGCAGTACTTC.

The chain links TRBV18 to TRBJ1-6, with a possible D match to TRBD1 (5 bases). CDR3 length: 15 amino acids. CDR1 is KGHSH and CDR2 is LQKENI in the germline V gene. V dropped 4 bases and J dropped 0 bases, with 7 bases sitting between them. The CDR3 reads CASSRDSSYNSPLHF. The CDR3 nucleotides are TGTGCCAGCTCACGAGACAGCTCCTATAATTCACCCCTCCACTTT.

The chain couples TRBV5-1 to TRBJ2-7, with TRBD1 matching over 11 bases. J was trimmed by 3 bases and V by 0 bases; bases with no gene match: 2. Germline V gene lookup returns CDR1 SGHRS and CDR2 YFSETQ. This CDR3 is built from 15 residues. The CDR3 loop is CASSLGDRGIYEQYF. The CDR3, as DNA: TGCGCCAGCAGCTTGGGGGACAGGGGGATCTACGAGCAGTACTTC.

CDR3 sequence: CASSSPIASGYTF. The CDR3 DNA reads as TGTGCCAGCAGCTCCCCTATCGCGAGTGGCTACACCTTC. This sequence joins TRBV11-1 and TRBJ1-2; no firm D call. Trimming left V 4 bases short and J 7 bases short, with 13 bases between. This CDR3 has 13 residues. The germline V gene has CDR1 SGHAT and CDR2 FQDESV (reference sequence).

The chain recombines TRBV11-2 with TRBJ2-1, with a possible D match to TRBD2 (6 bases). The CDR3 has 17 residues. Germline lookup yields CDR1 SGHAT and CDR2 FQNNGV. V was clipped by 3 bases and J by 0 bases, with 15 bases between them. The CDR3 region is CASSFYASANSYNEQFF. The CDR3, as DNA: TGTGCCAGCAGCTTCTATGCTAGCGCGAACTCCTACAATGAGCAGTTCTTC.

This CDR3 reads CASSLTMNTEAFF. CDR3 DNA sequence: TGTGCCAGCAGCTTAACTATGAACACTGAAGCTTTCTTT. The V and J genes are TRBV7-2 and TRBJ1-1, with D uncertain. Deletions cut 2 bases from V and 0 bases from J, with 4 bases between. CDR1 SGHTA and CDR2 FQGNSA come from the germline V gene. The length of the CDR3 is 13 residues. Variable domain in full (rest from reference TRBV7-2 and TRBJ1-1): GAGVSQSPSNKVTEKGKDVELRCDPISGHTALYWYRQSLGQGLEFLIYFQGNSAPDKSGLPSDRFSAERTGGSVSTLTIQRTQQEDSAVYLCASSLTMNTEAFFGQGTRLTVV.

On this clone itself: Distinct nucleotide sequences in the sample also encode this CDR3. The gene calls are TRBV30 and TRBJ1-2; 7 nucleotides line up with TRBD1. Germline CDR1 and CDR2: GTSNPN and SVGIG (reference sequence). J was trimmed by 1 base and V by 0 bases; bases with no gene match: 5. The length of the CDR3 is 15 residues. The CDR3 sequence is CAWSVLGQDNYGYTF. The CDR3 DNA follows: TGTGCCTGGAGTGTCCTAGGACAGGATAACTATGGCTACACCTTC.

The chain joins TRBV2 to TRBJ1-2; 7 nucleotides line up with TRBD1. V lost 6 bases and J lost 5; bases outside the gene matches: 3. The CDR3 sequence is 12 residues long. CDR1 is SNHLY, CDR2 FYNNEI, per germline. The DNA for the CDR3 is TGTGCCAGCAGAGAGACAGGGTATGGCTACACCTTC. It codes for CASRETGYGYTF.

V gene TRBV4-1 combines with J gene TRBJ1-4; tentative D call: TRBD1 (5 bases). Trimming took 4 bases from V and 0 from J, leaving 12 bases between them. Germline V CDR1 and CDR2: MGHRA, YSYEKL. The CDR3 length is 16 residues. DNA of the CDR3: TGCGCCAGCAGCCCAGGGAAGACGCCAACTAATGAAAAACTGTTTTTT. Its protein product is CASSPGKTPTNEKLFF.

In this sample, this clone turned up once. A read error may account for a junction end that differs from germline. The J gene is TRBJ1-2, the V gene TRBV5-6; D remains ambiguous. In germline, CDR1 is SGHDT, CDR2 YYEEEE. The CDR3 loop spans 11 amino acids. CDR3 sequence: CASSLAATSAF. The CDR3 nucleotides read TGTGCCAGCAGCTTGGCCGCGACTTCTGCCTTC.

The chain recombines TRBV5-1 with TRBJ1-6; the D gene is possibly TRBD1 (5 bases). The CDR3 extends over 15 amino acids. Germline lookup yields CDR1 SGHRS and CDR2 YFSETQ. V was cut by 2 bases and J by 7 bases, with 13 bases left in between. CDR3 loop: CASSFGHGSNSPLHF. The DNA for the CDR3 is TGCGCCAGCAGCTTCGGACACGGGAGCAATTCACCCCTCCACTTT.

The genes are TRBV30 and TRBJ2-1; no clear D gene. The CDR3 loop spans 13 amino acids. Between the trimmed V and J ends, which lost 5 bases and 7 bases, there was a span of 15 bases. Germline V gene data show CDR1 as GTSNPN and CDR2 as SVGIG (reference sequence). DNA for the CDR3: TGTGCCTGGGATCTGGGCCAAAGGAATGAGCAGTTCTTC. This encodes CAWDLGQRNEQFF.

The genes are TRBV19 and TRBJ1-2; maybe TRBD1 (5 bases). The germline CDR1 and CDR2 sequences are LNHDA and SQIVND (reference sequence). The CDR3 is made up of 16 amino acids. Trimming shortened V by 8 bases and J by 4 bases, and 23 bases separated the two germline ends. CDR3 protein: CASSTPGVQGGYGYTF. In DNA form, the CDR3 reads TGTGCCAGTTCCACACCCGGGGTCCAGGGAGGCTATGGCTACACCTTC.